This T cell receptor (beta chain) was captured by sequencing in a study of memory CD4+ T cells and cytomegalovirus serostatus. Study-wide context: Donors were healthy Belgian adults, several CMV seropositive and around 24 seronegative.

Findings and limits, study-wide: The CMV-associated TCR signature appears largely within the CD4+ memory repertoire. About 40% of the 164 known CMV-associated TCRbeta sequences appeared in CD4+ memory.

The sort gate was single viable CD3+CD4+CD8-CD45RO+ cells for memory CD4+ T cells. CMV serostatus came from serum IgG against pp150, pp28, p38, p52. Worth noting for this clone: The antigen remains unidentified.

Assay used: immunoSEQ multiplex PCR; TCRdb lists only in-frame clones, some missing. The data show tens of thousands of clones, approximately 79% seen once. The sequencing sample was made of memory CD4+ T cells from blood. This receptor was identified in an adult in good health and CMV-seronegative.

CDR3 residues: CASSVRGLVNTGELFF. CDR3 DNA: TGTGCCAGCAGCGTCAGGGGGCTGGTGAACACCGGGGAGCTGTTTTTT. This chain links TRBV9 with TRBJ2-2, with 8 bases lining up with TRBD1. The V and J ends lost 2 bases and 1 base, in that order; junction bases with no gene match: 4. This CDR3 region has 16 residues. Per the germline V gene, CDR1 is SGDLS and CDR2 is YYNGEE.